The following is a T cell receptor beta chain sequence with its context. This sample stems from a study of T cells in Graves' hyperthyroidism and ophthalmopathy. There were TCR beta CDR3 regions amplified from RNA transcripts. HTBI primers drove first-round RT-PCR of the TCR CDR3. TCRdb re-derived calls from the multiplex PCR reads in MiXCR, one entry per CDR3 protein. This table has 490,000 or so distinct CDR3 sequences, around a fifth appearing once. The sequenced material came from blood. The receptor comes from a woman aged 70-85 years with Graves' ophthalmopathy.

The CDR3 is CASSYLPPRQGDSNQPQHF. CDR3 bases: TGTGCCAGCAGTTACTTACCCCCGCGACAGGGAGATAGCAATCAGCCCCAGCATTTT. The chain uses TRBV6-2 or TRBV6-3 and TRBJ1-5; TRBD1 matches at 7 bases. CDR3 length: 19 amino acids. CDR1 and CDR2 from the germline V gene are MNHEY and SVGEGT. The trim removed 1 base at V and 0 bases at J, leaving 12 bases unmatched.